This T cell receptor (beta chain) was recorded in a study of cytomegalovirus exposure and HLA in healthy donors. The germline gives CDR1 MNHEY, CDR2 SVGAGI. Germline trimming cut 0 bases from V and 6 bases from J; bases unmatched to any gene: 5. The CDR3 covers 16 residues. 13 Jbeta primers and 60 Vbeta primers were used for the PCR. Clones were sequenced by immunoSEQ multiplex PCR, and TCRdb holds only the in-frame ones, with some missing. The sample includes around 160,000 clones, around 76% of them seen just once. The clonotype was recovered from a woman in her forties in good health and CMV-seronegative. What was sequenced was PBMCs. The J gene is TRBJ2-7, the V gene TRBV6-5; 13 nucleotides agree with TRBD2. The CDR3 DNA sequence: TGTGCCAGCAGTTACTCGATACTAGCGGGAGGGCCCGAGCAGTACTTC. This encodes CASSYSILAGGPEQYF.